This passage covers 30 T cell receptor beta chains from one sample sequenced in a study of cytomegalovirus exposure and HLA in healthy donors. The PCR was carried out with 60 Vbeta primers and 13 Jbeta primers. TCRdb's copy holds only in-frame clones and misses some; the assay was immunoSEQ multiplex PCR. Of 160,000 or so clones detected, around 77% appear once; the ten largest clones hold 2.2%. Material for sequencing was PBMCs. Source of these receptors: a man aged 50 or older in good health and CMV-seropositive.

V and J are TRBV25-1 and TRBJ1-2; 7 nucleotides align to TRBD1. This CDR3 region has 14 residues. The germline V gene has CDR1 MGHDK and CDR2 SYGVNS. V gave up 2 bases and J gave up 0 bases; unmatched junction bases: 0. As DNA, the CDR3 is TGTGCCAGCAGTGAAACAGGGGCTAACTATGGCTACACCTTC. It codes for CASSETGANYGYTF.

This clone was observed a handful of times. This chain uses TRBV4-1 with TRBJ1-3; 10 bases are shared with TRBD1. Trimming cost V 4 bases and J 4 bases; bases outside gene matches: 7. Germline-derived CDR1 and CDR2 are MGHRA and YSYEKL. The CDR3 is made up of 16 amino acids. CDR3 region: CASSRPGTGDGNTIYF. CDR3 sequence (DNA): TGCGCCAGCAGCCGCCCCGGGACAGGGGACGGAAACACCATATATTTT.

V usage is TRBV9 and J usage is TRBJ2-7; weak D call: TRBD2 (6 bases). The length of the CDR3 is 14 residues. Trimming took off 1 base at V and 3 bases at J, with 11 bases between the two ends. CDR1 and CDR2 (germline): SGDLS, YYNGEE. The CDR3 region has the DNA TGTGCCAGCAGCGTAAGTGAGGGAGGCTACGAGCAGTACTTC. Its translation: CASSVSEGGYEQYF.

This clone was recorded only once. The V gene is TRBV7-2, the J gene TRBJ1-2, with 8 bases fitting TRBD1. The CDR3 is 16 amino acids. The germline CDR1 and CDR2 sequences are SGHTA and FQGNSA. The J segment lost 8 bases and the V segment lost 4 bases, leaving 15 bases of the junction unmatched. Here the CDR3 reads CASSSSGTGRFRGYTF. The CDR3 DNA is TGTGCCAGCAGCTCCTCCGGGACAGGTAGATTTAGGGGCTACACCTTC.

Comments on this clone: At the DNA level, this CDR3 is encoded by other sequences in the same sample as well. The chain employs TRBV5-5 and TRBJ1-5; 8 bases match TRBD1. The V gene end was trimmed by 0 bases and the J gene end by 4 bases; junction bases not matched to a gene: 3. Germline V gives CDR1 SGHKS, CDR2 YYEKEE (reference sequence). The CDR3 sequence is 15 residues long. CDR3: CASSLGTGGNQPQHF. CDR3 DNA sequence: TGTGCCAGCAGCTTGGGAACAGGGGGGAATCAGCCCCAGCATTTT.

The chain links TRBV18 to TRBJ1-1, with no clear D. Between the trimmed V and J ends, which lost 2 bases and 11 bases, there was a span of 18 bases. This CDR3 has 14 residues. The germline gives CDR1 KGHSH, CDR2 LQKENI. Here the CDR3 reads CASSPSKNRELAFF. For the CDR3, the DNA is TGTGCCAGCTCACCAAGCAAAAACCGGGAGCTGGCTTTCTTT.

The chain uses TRBV5-8 and TRBJ1-2, with D possibly matching TRBD1 (5 bases). The germline gives CDR1 SGHTS, CDR2 YDEGEE. This CDR3 has 13 amino acids. The germline V and J ends were trimmed by 4 bases and 5 bases, with 12 bases remaining between them. CDR3 sequence: CASSPPGRYGYTF. The CDR3 DNA reads TGTGCCAGCAGCCCCCCAGGGAGGTATGGCTACACCTTC.

This sequence joins TRBV5-6 and TRBJ1-2; D remains unclear. With 0 bases removed from V and 4 bases from J, the gap between germline ends came to 10 bases. Germline V CDR1 and CDR2: SGHDT, YYEEEE. The CDR3 runs 14 residues. The DNA for the CDR3 is TGTGCCAGCAGCTTGGTCAGTATTCGCTATGGCTACACCTTC. Its protein product is CASSLVSIRYGYTF. Combining the CDR3 with reference TRBV5-6 and TRBJ1-2 gives the whole variable domain DAGVTQSPTHLIKTRGQQVTLRCSPKSGHDTVSWYQQALGQGPQFIFQYYEEEERQRGNFPDRFSGHQFPNYSSELNVNALLLGDSALYLCASSLVSIRYGYTFGSGTRLTVV.

The genes are TRBV11-2 and TRBJ1-1; the D is unclear. The germline V gene has CDR1 SGHAT and CDR2 FQNNGV. V dropped 1 base and J dropped 4 bases, with 10 bases sitting between them. This CDR3 has 14 amino acids. The CDR3 reads CASSLVPAGTEAFF. The CDR3 DNA sequence: TGTGCCAGCAGCTTAGTTCCGGCGGGCACTGAAGCTTTCTTT.

This rearrangement joins TRBV4-3 to TRBJ2-7, with D maybe TRBD1 (5 bases). The CDR3 consists of 14 residues. Germline assignment: CDR1 LGHNA and CDR2 YSLEER. Between the trimmed V and J ends, which lost 1 base and 2 bases, there was a span of 9 bases. The CDR3 nucleotides read TGCGCCAGCAGCCAAGCGTTACAGGCCTACGAGCAGTACTTC. It specifies CASSQALQAYEQYF.

The chain recombines TRBV6-1 with TRBJ1-2; 12 nucleotides align to TRBD1. J was trimmed by 8 bases and V by 6 bases; bases with no gene match: 10. This CDR3 is built from 15 residues. CDR1 MNHNS and CDR2 SASEGT come from the germline V gene. The CDR3 DNA is TGTGCCAGCAGAGATCCGGGACAGGGGGCTAAGGGCTACACCTTC. Translation gives CASRDPGQGAKGYTF.

The CDR3 here is CASSQDPAGGSYEQYF. CDR3 in DNA: TGCGCCAGCAGCCAAGATCCGGCAGGGGGTAGCTACGAGCAGTACTTC. V gene TRBV4-3 combines with J gene TRBJ2-7; 7 bases are shared with TRBD1. Per germline, CDR1 LGHNA and CDR2 YSLEER. After removal of 0 bases from V and 3 bases from J, the junction contained 8 bases not matched to a gene. The CDR3 is 16 amino acids.

This clone was detected only once. The chain recombines TRBV15 with TRBJ2-1; D may be TRBD2 (5 bases). V lost 0 bases and J 3 bases, leaving 6 bases between the germline ends. CDR1 and CDR2 from the germline V gene are LNHNV and YYDKDF (reference sequence). CDR3 length: 14 residues. CDR3 loop: CATSRDRGYNEQFF. DNA for the CDR3: TGTGCCACCAGCAGAGATCGGGGCTACAATGAGCAGTTCTTC.

The rearrangement links TRBV9 to TRBJ1-6; 11 nucleotides line up with TRBD1. This CDR3 is 18 amino acids long. Per germline, CDR1 SGDLS and CDR2 YYNGEE. J lost 4 bases, V lost 0 bases, and 6 bases had no gene match. DNA for the CDR3: TGTGCCAGCAGCGTAGAAGGGGGGACAGGGGGTTATAATTCACCCCTCCACTTT. Its translation is CASSVEGGTGGYNSPLHF.

The chain uses TRBV7-9 and TRBJ2-5; a possible D gene is TRBD2 (5 bases). Germline V CDR1 and CDR2: SEHNR, FQNEAQ (reference sequence). The CDR3 has 17 amino acids. V was shortened by 5 bases and J by 5 bases, with 24 bases between the two germline ends. CDR3 in DNA: TGTGCCAGCAGCAAAGAGAGGCGGGTGTTTGTTGCGGAGACCCAGTACTTC. Residues: CASSKERRVFVAETQYF.

The rearrangement joins TRBV5-8 to TRBJ1-2; 12 bases map to TRBD1. V dropped 3 bases and J dropped 4; count of bases not matched to a gene: 7. The CDR3 consists of 16 residues. CDR1 and CDR2 from the germline V gene are SGHTS and YDEGEE. The CDR3, as DNA: TGTGCCAGCAGCTGGGCCGGGACAGGGGGCATCTATGGCTACACCTTC. The encoded protein is CASSWAGTGGIYGYTF.

In DNA form, the CDR3 reads TGTGCCAGCAGCTTAGACCGGGGCACTGAAGCTTTCTTT. This translates into CASSLDRGTEAFF. The V call is TRBV7-2, the J call TRBJ1-1; no definite D call. The CDR3 covers 13 residues. Germline V CDR1 and CDR2: SGHTA, FQGNSA. V was trimmed by 1 base and J by 4 bases, leaving 7 bases between them. The full variable domain, completed using reference TRBV7-2 and TRBJ1-1, is GAGVSQSPSNKVTEKGKDVELRCDPISGHTALYWYRQSLGQGLEFLIYFQGNSAPDKSGLPSDRFSAERTGGSVSTLTIQRTQQEDSAVYLCASSLDRGTEAFFGQGTRLTVV.

This chain connects TRBV7-6 to TRBJ2-7, with TRBD1 matching 10 bases. This CDR3 comprises 13 residues. Trimming removed 3 bases from V and 7 bases from J; junction bases left unmatched: 3. Germline CDR1 is SGHVS and CDR2 is FNYEAQ. CDR3 residues: CASSLGTGEEQYF. The DNA of the CDR3 is TGTGCCAGCAGCTTGGGGACAGGGGAGGAGCAGTACTTC.

This clone has only a few counts. This chain connects TRBV10-3 to TRBJ1-1; D call uncertain. CDR3 size: 13 residues. The V gene's germline CDR1 is ENHRY and CDR2 SYGVKD. Trimming took 3 bases from V and 0 from J, leaving 5 bases between them. The DNA of the CDR3 is TGTGCCATCAGTGATGGAGTGAACACTGAAGCTTTCTTT. Amino acids: CAISDGVNTEAFF.

The chain carries TRBV2 and TRBJ2-2, with 7 bases matching TRBD2. Germline CDR1 and CDR2: SNHLY and FYNNEI. Trimming cost V 7 bases and J 1 base; bases outside gene matches: 3. CDR3 size: 14 residues. CDR3 in DNA: TGTGCCAGCAAGGCTAGCGGGAACACCGGGGAGCTGTTTTTT. As protein: CASKASGNTGELFF.

CDR3 in DNA: TGTGCCAGCAGTAAGGGACAGGGTTGGGCTGGCTACACCTTC. Translation gives CASSKGQGWAGYTF. This chain connects TRBV25-1 to TRBJ1-2, with 9 bases that match TRBD1. Germline-derived CDR1 and CDR2 are MGHDK and SYGVNS. This CDR3 has 14 amino acids. J gave up 7 bases and V 5 bases, and 8 bases lay outside the gene matches.

The gene calls are TRBV19 and TRBJ2-7, with D maybe TRBD1 (6 bases). This CDR3 comprises 14 residues. The germline V gene has CDR1 LNHDA and CDR2 SQIVND (reference sequence). Trimming took off 6 bases at V and 0 bases at J, with 12 bases between the two ends. The chain's CDR3 is CASSHRVSSYEQYF. CDR3 in DNA: TGTGCCAGTAGCCACAGGGTCAGCTCCTACGAGCAGTACTTC.

Notes on this clone: One end of the junction does not line up with germline, which may come from a read error. The chain couples TRBV7-7 to TRBJ2-1; 9 bases match TRBD1. This CDR3 is 15 amino acids long. The germline gives CDR1 SSHAT, CDR2 FNYEAQ (reference sequence). CDR3 loop: CASSRGQGRANEQFF. In nucleotides, the CDR3 is TGTGCTAGCAGCCGAGGACAGGGGAGGGCCAATGAGCAGTTCTTC.

The chain employs TRBV12-5 and TRBJ2-5; 7 nucleotides line up with TRBD1. V shed 5 bases and J 5 bases; nucleotides not matched to a gene: 11. The CDR3 extends over 15 amino acids. Germline loops: CDR1 LGHNT, CDR2 FRNRAP. For the CDR3, the DNA is TGTGCTAGTGGTCCGGGACAGCCCCAGGGGGAGACCCAGTACTTC. Translating it yields CASGPGQPQGETQYF. Combining the CDR3 with reference TRBV12-5 and TRBJ2-5 gives the whole variable domain DARVTQTPRHKVTEMGQEVTMRCQPILGHNTVFWYRQTMMQGLELLAYFRNRAPLDDSGMPKDRFSAEMPDATLATLKIQPSEPRDSAVYFCASGPGQPQGETQYFGPGTRLLVL.

The gene calls are TRBV7-9 and TRBJ2-7; 8 positions match TRBD1. The V gene end was trimmed by 8 bases and the J gene end by 6 bases; junction bases not matched to a gene: 15. The CDR3 loop spans 15 amino acids. Germline CDR1 SEHNR, CDR2 FQNEAQ (reference sequence). This CDR3 reads CASGRTGRRSGEQYF. DNA of the CDR3: TGTGCCAGCGGACGGACAGGGAGGAGGTCGGGCGAGCAGTACTTC.

This clone is a singleton in its sample. The CDR3 nucleotides are TGTGCCAGCCCTGGGGGGAATGAGCAGTTCTTC. Its translation: CASPGGNEQFF. This chain links TRBV2 with TRBJ2-1; D perhaps matches TRBD2 (6 bases). The CDR3 runs 11 residues. Germline CDR1 is SNHLY and CDR2 is FYNNEI. Trimming removed 8 bases at V and 7 bases at J, with 9 bases between. The full variable domain, rest sourced from reference TRBV2 and TRBJ2-1, is EPEVTQTPSHQVTQMGQEVILRCVPISNHLYFYWYRQILGQKVEFLVSFYNNEISEKSEIFDDQFSVERPDGSNFTLKIRSTKLEDSAMYFCASPGGNEQFFGPGTRLTVL.

The chain carries TRBV29-1 and TRBJ1-4; tentative D call: TRBD1 (6 bases). Germline lookup yields CDR1 SQVTM and CDR2 ANQGSEA. V lost 4 bases, J lost 2 bases, and 8 bases lay in between. This CDR3 region has 13 residues. CDR3 nucleotide sequence: TGCAGCGTTGCCACAGGGACTAATGAAAAACTGTTTTTT. Translating gives CSVATGTNEKLFF.

This clone appeared a few times. J is TRBJ1-1 and V is TRBV6-1; the D gene is possibly TRBD1 (5 bases). V gave up 1 base and J gave up 3 bases, with 9 bases separating them. The CDR3 is 14 residues long. The germline V gene has CDR1 MNHNS and CDR2 SASEGT. The CDR3 nucleotides are TGTGCCAGCAGTGAAGTTTGGGGGGACACTGAAGCTTTCTTT. Translation: CASSEVWGDTEAFF.

The chain links TRBV2 to TRBJ2-3, with 13 bases aligning to TRBD2. V lost 5 bases to trimming and J lost 6 bases; unmatched junction nucleotides: 8. The germline gives CDR1 SNHLY, CDR2 FYNNEI. This CDR3 contains 16 residues. CDR3 region: CASSRKTSGGLDTQYF. DNA of the CDR3: TGTGCCAGCAGTAGAAAGACTAGCGGGGGGCTGGATACGCAGTATTTT.

The chain links TRBV7-2 to TRBJ2-7; D gene uncertain. This CDR3 spans 13 amino acids. Germline V lookup: CDR1 SGHTA, CDR2 FQGNSA. The V end was cut by 5 bases, the J end by 3 bases, with 11 bases between. The CDR3 nucleotides are TGTGCCAGCAGCCTAGACGACATCTACGAGCAGTACTTC. This translates into CASSLDDIYEQYF.